A selection of T cell receptor beta chains follows, all from one sample in a study of OX40 agonist ivuxolimab in advanced cancers. Using immunoSEQ multiplex PCR, the repertoire was profiled, and TCRdb retains in-frame clones only, with some absent. The data contain tens of thousands of clones, roughly 90% of them singletons. The source was CD4+ or CD8+ T cells sorted from blood, collected in a trial of the OX40 agonist ivuxolimab. These receptors came from an adult with an advanced solid tumor such as melanoma, head and neck, liver or kidney cancer. CDR3s include the opening cysteine and the closing phenylalanine or tryptophan. The D gene is left open where the match is weak. Rows give clone size only sometimes, using once, few, many, or a class for an expanded clone.

abundance	v_gene	j_gene	d_gene	CDR3nt	CDR3aa
-	TRBV11-2	TRBJ2-2	TRBD1	TGTGCCAGCAGCTTTAACCCAGGGGGCGTTGGCGGGGAGCTGTTTTTT	CASSFNPGGVGGELFF
once	TRBV19	TRBJ2-2	-	TGTGCCAGGGAGACCATGACGGGGGAGCTGTTTTTT	CARETMTGELFF
-	TRBV30	TRBJ2-1	-	TGTGCCTGGACCCGGGGGGCGAATGAGCAGTTCTTC	CAWTRGANEQFF
once	TRBV19	TRBJ1-5	TRBD1	TGTGCCAGTCATACAGGGGGGTCTCGTAGCAATCAGCCCCAGCATTTT	CASHTGGSRSNQPQHF
once	TRBV15	TRBJ1-5	-	TGTGCCACCAGCAGAGGGGCAGGGGCCGATCAGCCCCAGCATTTT	CATSRGAGADQPQHF
-	TRBV5-1	TRBJ2-3	TRBD2	TGCGCCAGCAGCTCTAGCGGGAGCACAGATACGCAGTATTTT	CASSSSGSTDTQYF
-	TRBV7-2	TRBJ1-1	-	TGTGCCAGCAGCTTAGGGGCCTTATCAGAAGCTTTCTTT	CASSLGALSEAFF
once	TRBV14	TRBJ2-1	-	TGTGCCAGCAGCCAAGGACCCGTTGGGGCGGGATGGAGAGAGCAGTTCTTC	CASSQGPVGAGWREQFF
-	TRBV2	TRBJ1-6	-	TGTGCCAGCACCGTGGAGATGTCCTATAATTCACCCCTCCACTTT	CASTVEMSYNSPLHF
-	TRBV10-2	TRBJ2-3	TRBD1	TGCGCCAGCAGTGTGCCGACAGGGGCAGATACGCAGTATTTT	CASSVPTGADTQYF
-	TRBV7-2	TRBJ2-7	TRBD2	TGTGCCAGCAGCTTAGCGCTTCCTAGCGGGACCTACGAGCAGTACTTC	CASSLALPSGTYEQYF
-	TRBV20-1	TRBJ2-1	-	TGCAGTACCTGGGATTGGGATGAGCAGTTCTTC	CSTWDWDEQFF
-	TRBV18	TRBJ1-2	TRBD1	TGTGCCAGCTCACTTGACAGGGTGAACTATGGCTACACCTTC	CASSLDRVNYGYTF
-	TRBV5-5	TRBJ1-5	TRBD1	TGTGCCAGCAGCCGGACAGGGGGGAATCAGCCCCAGCATTTT	CASSRTGGNQPQHF
few	TRBV7-2	TRBJ2-7	TRBD1	TGTGCCAGCAGCTTACGGACCGGACAGGGGGAGTCCGAGCAGTACTTC	CASSLRTGQGESEQYF
-	TRBV18	TRBJ2-2	TRBD1	TGTGCCAGCTCACCGGGACAGTACACCGGGGAGCTGTTTTTT	CASSPGQYTGELFF
-	TRBV28	TRBJ2-7	TRBD2	TGTGCCAGCAGTTCCCCTAGCGGGAGGACCTACGAGCAGTACTTC	CASSSPSGRTYEQYF
-	TRBV19	TRBJ2-1	TRBD2	TGTGCCAGTATGATGGCTAGCGGGCTTTCCTACAATGAGCAGTTCTTC	CASMMASGLSYNEQFF
-	TRBV7-6	TRBJ1-1	-	TGTGCCAGCAGCCCCAAGGACAGAAGGAACACTGAAGCTTTCTTT	CASSPKDRRNTEAFF
-	TRBV15	TRBJ2-7	-	TGTGCCACCAGCTCCTCCGACGGGGACGGCGAGCAGTACTTC	CATSSSDGDGEQYF
-	TRBV4-3	TRBJ2-2	-	TGCGCCAGCAGCCAAGAAGGAAATCTCGGGGAGCTGTTTTTT	CASSQEGNLGELFF
-	TRBV5-1	TRBJ2-1	TRBD2	TGCGCCAGCAGCTTGGATGCTGTACTAGCGGGGTACAATGAGCAGTTCTTC	CASSLDAVLAGYNEQFF
-	TRBV27	TRBJ2-4	-	TGTGCCAGCAGTTTTGGGGCCAAAAACATTCAGTACTTC	CASSFGAKNIQYF
-	TRBV18	TRBJ2-2	-	TGTGCCAGCTCACCTTTCCTGACAGGCGGCGCCGGGGAGCTGTTTTTT	CASSPFLTGGAGELFF
-	TRBV5-8	TRBJ1-5	TRBD1	TGTGCCAGCAGCCTTCGACAGGGTGGCAATCAGCCCCAGCATTTT	CASSLRQGGNQPQHF
-	TRBV27	TRBJ2-7	TRBD1	TGTGCCAGTAAGAGGGATTTCTTCGGACAGGAAAGCTACGAGCAGTACTTC	CASKRDFFGQESYEQYF
-	TRBV5-5	TRBJ2-1	-	TGTGCCAGCAGCGGTACAGGAGACACCTACAATGAGCAGTTCTTC	CASSGTGDTYNEQFF
-	TRBV29-1	TRBJ2-7	-	TGCAGCGTTGAAGTGTTCGGGACAACATACGAGCAGTACTTC	CSVEVFGTTYEQYF
-	TRBV2	TRBJ1-6	-	TGTGCCATGAAGAGTGGGGACTATAATTCACCCCTCCACTTT	CAMKSGDYNSPLHF